This T cell receptor beta chain was captured in a study of beta chain features in type 1 diabetes (dated by TCRdb to the late 2010s). A note on the overall study: Mean age, gender distribution, total cell number and subset yield did not differ between patients and healthy donors. A total of approximately 100 million sorted cells were examined across all samples, and the number of cells per subset was strongly correlated with RNA yield. Naive and central memory subsets were obtained from all 30 or so donors, but regulatory and stem cell-like memory subsets were isolated from only 8 patients and about eight healthy donors. In the study, recently diagnosed type 1 diabetes patients and matched healthy donors were compared on the TCRB repertoires of their sorted circulating CD4+ T cell subsets. What the work shows at the level of the full study, not this receptor alone: Because cDNA was sequenced instead of genomic DNA, highly expressing activated cells could be over-represented, though the groups showed no difference in activation or CD3 levels. In all four CD4+ subsets, TCRB CDR3 length was moderately but significantly shorter in type 1 diabetes patients. Only small numbers of individuals were included in the HLA sub-analyses, which left unresolved whether HLA type had any influence on TCRB rearrangement. Naive, central memory and regulatory TCRB repertoires appeared to be more alike among patients than among healthy donors. Shorter templates might have been favored by PCR, but patient and control samples were amplified and corrected together, so both groups would have been affected equally by any skew. Fewer insertions and more nucleotide deletions at VDJ recombination sites were observed in patients with type 1 diabetes, implying thymic rearrangement abnormalities.

The entire amount of isolated RNA was reverse transcribed using the High Capacity cDNA Reverse Transcription Kit, so the sequenced TCRB transcripts were expressed ones. Deep immunoSEQ sequencing was applied to naive, central memory and regulatory T cell samples, giving an average of roughly 3.3 million total reads per sample. Sorted cells were lysed in RLT buffer and RNA was extracted with DNase-treated RNeasy Micro or Mini kits, depending on cell number. To prevent cross-contamination, every cell subset was processed on its own, while patient and healthy donor samples were processed together. TCRB sequences were amplified from cDNA with the immunoSEQ multiplex PCR, producing 87-bp fragments spanning the CDR3 region. Sequencing of the amplicons was done on the Illumina HiSeq platform. The study's own analysis went as follows. Synthetic template baselines were used to correct PCR bias computationally, reads within Hamming distance 2 were collapsed, and singletons that could not be merged were discarded. By aligning reads against IMGT, V, D and J genes, CDR3 length, and insertions or deletions at six rearrangement sites were assigned. Within each subset, clonotype counts were normalized to sorted cell number, and only after that were true diversity and Gini coefficients computed with the tcR R package. The overlap coefficient, calculated on TCRB nucleotide sequences, was used to quantify repertoire sharing. Out-of-frame TCRB sequences from naive cells were analyzed to stand in for the pre-selection repertoire. TCRdb retrieved this table from immuneACCESS and kept in-frame rearrangements only. Not all clones are present; in checked studies, unresolved V genes account for under half, and no reason is known for the remainder. Clone size and V and J calls were adopted from that table, with D and trimming inferred from the DNA. For this sample the table gives hundreds of thousands of clones, of which over 12% were detected only once. 0.03% to 0.045% of the sample comes from the top ten.

The CDR3 sequence holds 14 residues, the cysteine and phenylalanine included. CDR3 DNA is the only sequence kept; it has 42 bases, read in frame from the first base. The germline V gene gives CDR1 as SGHRS and CDR2 as YFSETQ. A distance of 11 bases separates the germline ends of V and J, which lose 2 bases and 3 bases respectively. This clone was picked up one time. Its antigen is not yet known. There are no base qualities to consult, and no much larger clone falls within one base. Other DNA sequences from this sample encode an identical CDR3 as well. A single peripheral blood draw of 95 to 150 mL on average was collected from each donor into heparinised tubes. A BD FACSAria II and a panel including CD45RO, CCR7, CD25, CD127, CD95 and CD27 were used to sort naive, central memory, regulatory and stem cell-like memory CD4+ T cells. Every sorted population had a purity above 95%. Right away, PBMCs were isolated by Lymphoprep density gradient centrifugation and were stained directly, with no culture step. To minimize batch effects, samples were stained and sorted in pairs, one healthy donor with one patient per experiment.

This TCR was recovered from a man between 18 and 29 years old with type 1 diabetes. This chain is built from TRBV5-1 and TRBJ1-1, and the D gene may be TRBD1, 6 bases matching. The sample taken for sequencing was naive CD4+ T cells from blood. The sample's cell subset or site, from its label and the paper: true naive CD4+ T cells. CDR3 reads: CASSLGGGDTEAFF. The nucleotide sequence is given as TGCGCCAGCAGCTTAGGGGGTGGTGACACTGAAGCTTTCTTT.